Below, 23 T cell receptor beta chains from the same sample are listed, as sequenced in a study of T-cell reconstitution after alpha-beta-depleted transplantation in children. Unique molecular identifiers were incorporated when the TCRbeta library was constructed. TCRdb recomputed calls from the PCR reads with MiXCR, one row per CDR3 protein. Among nearly 550,000 distinct CDR3 sequences listed, 18% were seen once. Sequenced here: PBMCs from the stem cell graft donor, sampled from the stem cell graft. The receptor set was obtained from a human donor who donated a stem cell graft to a child with acute lymphoblastic leukemia.

This clonotype has a handful of counts. The chain is built from TRBV3-1 and TRBJ2-3, with D possibly matching TRBD2 (5 bases). This CDR3 is 14 amino acids long. Looked up from germline, CDR1 is LGHDT and CDR2 is YNNKEL (reference sequence). V gave up 1 base and J gave up 8 bases, with 13 bases separating them. The chain's CDR3 is CASSQVGGSPTQYF. The CDR3 coding sequence is TGTGCCAGCAGCCAAGTTGGAGGCTCGCCTACGCAGTATTTT.

This clonotype was counted between two and nine times. This chain connects TRBV4-1 to TRBJ2-7, with D uncertain. V was trimmed by 0 bases and J by 5 bases, leaving 8 bases between them. CDR3 length: 13 residues. Germline lookup yields CDR1 MGHRA and CDR2 YSYEKL. Written as DNA, the CDR3 is TGCGCCAGCAGCCAAGACACGGACGACGAGCAGTACTTC. Protein product: CASSQDTDDEQYF.

This clonotype was found a few times. The chain carries TRBV7-8 and TRBJ2-1; 8 bases agree with TRBD1. Losses at the gene ends were 5 bases for V and 9 bases for J; bases not matched to a gene: 6. Germline CDR1 reads SGHVS; CDR2 reads FQNEAQ. The CDR3 spans 13 residues. CDR3: CASSRTGWGEQFF. CDR3 DNA sequence: TGTGCCAGCAGCCGGACAGGGTGGGGTGAGCAGTTCTTC.

This clonotype was seen only a few times. This rearrangement joins TRBV4-1 to TRBJ2-3, with 8 bases that match TRBD2. The CDR3 length is 15 residues. Looked up from germline, CDR1 is MGHRA and CDR2 is YSYEKL. V lost 6 bases and J lost 1; bases outside the gene matches: 6. CDR3 amino acids: CASSHSGTRTDTQYF. The DNA of the CDR3 is TGCGCCAGCAGTCATAGCGGGACTCGCACAGATACGCAGTATTTT.

The chain carries TRBV5-1 and TRBJ1-3; D is perhaps TRBD1 (5 bases). Germline CDR1 is SGHRS and CDR2 is YFSETQ. V gave up 1 base and J gave up 1 base, with 18 bases separating them. This CDR3 is 18 amino acids long. CDR3 nucleotide sequence: TGCGCCAGCAGCTTGTATCTACAAGGGGCATATTCTGGAAACACCATATATTTT. This sequence encodes CASSLYLQGAYSGNTIYF.

This chain connects TRBV7-2 to TRBJ1-2; 8 bases line up with TRBD1. V shed 5 bases, J shed 4 bases, and the junction held 9 bases outside the gene matches. Germline values: CDR1 SGHTA, CDR2 FQGNSA. The CDR3 is 15 amino acids. Here the CDR3 reads CASSEQGGFVYGYTF. CDR3 DNA: TGTGCCAGCAGCGAACAGGGGGGTTTCGTCTATGGCTACACCTTC.

This clonotype has only a few counts. This sequence joins TRBV5-5 and TRBJ2-1, with D possibly being TRBD2 (7 bases). V lost 6 bases to trimming and J lost 5 bases, with 27 bases between them. Germline-derived CDR1 and CDR2 are SGHKS and YYEKEE (reference sequence). The CDR3 covers 18 residues. The CDR3 loop is CASTPSLRGGLYHNEQFF. The CDR3 bases are TGTGCCAGCACCCCATCCCTCCGCGGGGGCCTATACCACAATGAGCAGTTCTTC.

This clonotype was found a few times. Here the CDR3 reads CASSPETAANEQFF. As DNA, the CDR3 is TGTGCCAGCAGCCCAGAGACAGCCGCCAATGAGCAGTTCTTC. This chain uses TRBV9 with TRBJ2-1; maybe TRBD1 (5 bases). The CDR3 has 14 residues. V lost 4 bases and J 6 bases, leaving 14 bases between the germline ends. Germline CDR1 is SGDLS and CDR2 is YYNGEE.

This clonotype was seen once. CDR3 loop: CASSQGGLAGPNEQFF. For the CDR3, the DNA is TGCGCCAGCAGCCAAGGAGGACTAGCGGGCCCCAATGAGCAGTTCTTC. This chain joins TRBV4-1 and TRBJ2-1, with 11 bases aligning to TRBD2. Germline V gives CDR1 MGHRA, CDR2 YSYEKL. The CDR3 runs 16 residues. After removal of 1 base from V and 6 bases from J, the junction contained 5 bases not matched to a gene.

This chain joins TRBV20-1 and TRBJ2-7; TRBD2 aligns across 7 bases. Losses at the gene ends were 4 bases for V and 6 bases for J; bases not matched to a gene: 12. The germline CDR1 and CDR2 sequences are DFQATT and SNEGSKA (reference sequence). This CDR3 comprises 14 residues. CDR3 sequence (DNA): TGCAGTGCTACTCCCGGCGGGAGCCCCCTCGAGCAGTACTTC. As protein: CSATPGGSPLEQYF.

This clonotype was observed a few times. The chain couples TRBV10-2 to TRBJ1-4, with D hard to call. The V gene lost 7 bases and the J gene lost 0 bases, with 9 bases spanning the gap. Germline-derived CDR1 and CDR2 are WSHSY and SAAADI. CDR3 length: 14 residues. In nucleotides, the CDR3 is TGCGCCAGCATGGATGGGGCAACTAATGAAAAACTGTTTTTT. It encodes CASMDGATNEKLFF.

The J gene is TRBJ2-1, the V gene TRBV20-1; 10 nucleotides align to TRBD2. The CDR3 spans 15 residues. V shed 5 bases, J shed 9 bases, and the junction held 13 bases outside the gene matches. Germline assignment: CDR1 DFQATT and CDR2 SNEGSKA (reference sequence). The CDR3 loop reads CSAPKLAGGGGEQFF. The CDR3 DNA reads as TGCAGTGCTCCGAAATTAGCGGGAGGAGGGGGTGAGCAGTTCTTC.

The chain uses TRBV10-3 and TRBJ2-3, with D unclear. CDR3 length: 11 residues. V was trimmed by 4 bases and J by 6 bases, leaving 5 bases between them. Germline CDR1 is ENHRY and CDR2 is SYGVKD. The CDR3 spells CAISVGDTQYF. Here the CDR3 DNA reads TGTGCCATCAGTGTGGGCGATACGCAGTATTTT.

The genes are TRBV4-1 and TRBJ2-7; 9 nucleotides align to TRBD2. The CDR3 runs to 17 residues. V lost 0 bases and J lost 4; bases outside the gene matches: 10. Germline values: CDR1 MGHRA, CDR2 YSYEKL. DNA for the CDR3: TGCGCCAGCAGCCAAGAGGGCTTAGCGGGAGTATGGTACGAGCAGTACTTC. This translates into CASSQEGLAGVWYEQYF.

This clonotype has a count of ten or more. The genes are TRBV5-1 and TRBJ2-1; tentative D call: TRBD2 (5 bases). CDR1 SGHRS and CDR2 YFSETQ come from the germline V gene. The CDR3 sequence is 13 residues long. Trimming removed 0 bases at V and 7 bases at J, with 8 bases between. The CDR3 nucleotides read TGCGCCAGCAGCTTGGCCCCGGGGAATGAGCAGTTCTTC. This gives the protein CASSLAPGNEQFF.

This clonotype was seen a handful of times. V gene TRBV29-1 combines with J gene TRBJ2-1, with 7 nucleotides matching TRBD1. CDR3 length: 15 amino acids. V gave up 6 bases and J gave up 2 bases; unmatched junction bases: 10. Germline CDR1 reads SQVTM; CDR2 reads ANQGSEA. In DNA, the CDR3 is TGCAGCGTAGGGGCCGGGACAGATCCCTACAATGAGCAGTTCTTC. It translates to CSVGAGTDPYNEQFF.

The V gene is TRBV12-3 or TRBV12-4, the J gene TRBJ2-1; the match to TRBD2 covers 10 bases. The CDR3 consists of 20 residues. J gave up 8 bases and V 6 bases, and 25 bases lay outside the gene matches. The CDR3 bases are TGTGCCAGCAGCCCCCGGGGGGGAAGCAAGCGGGAGGGCCTAGGGGATGAGCAGTTCTTC. As protein: CASSPRGGSKREGLGDEQFF.

This clonotype was detected a few times. The CDR3 loop reads CASSPRMVSGELFF. CDR3 bases: TGTGCCAGCAGCCCAAGAATGGTGTCCGGGGAGCTGTTTTTT. The chain couples TRBV3-1 to TRBJ2-2, with D uncertain. Germline CDR1 LGHDT, CDR2 YNNKEL (reference sequence). Trimming removed 4 bases from V and 6 bases from J, with 12 bases in between. The CDR3 is 14 residues long.

The chain is built from TRBV3-1 and TRBJ2-4, with no clear D. Germline-derived CDR1 and CDR2 are LGHDT and YNNKEL (reference sequence). This CDR3 is 14 amino acids long. Trimming stripped 3 bases from V and 9 bases from J, with 15 bases between. This CDR3 reads CASSHGTRNGIQYF. The CDR3 bases are TGTGCCAGCAGCCACGGAACCCGAAACGGCATTCAGTACTTC.

The chain carries TRBV20-1 and TRBJ1-2, with D perhaps TRBD1 (5 bases). Germline-derived CDR1 and CDR2 are DFQATT and SNEGSKA (reference sequence). Trimming shortened V by 6 bases and J by 8 bases, and 25 bases separated the two germline ends. CDR3 length equals 15 residues. For the CDR3, the DNA is TGCAGTGCCAGATCAGTCGGGGGAGTCGGGGACGGCTACACCTTC. Translated: CSARSVGGVGDGYTF.

This clonotype occurred a few times. The rearrangement links TRBV9 to TRBJ2-2; D remains ambiguous. The germline CDR1 and CDR2 sequences are SGDLS and YYNGEE. This CDR3 is built from 13 residues. Trimming took 0 bases from V and 7 from J, leaving 7 bases between them. CDR3 in amino acids: CASSVAPGGELFF. For the CDR3, the DNA is TGTGCCAGCAGCGTAGCTCCGGGCGGGGAGCTGTTTTTT. Filled out from reference TRBV9 and TRBJ2-2, the complete variable domain reads DSGVTQTPKHLITATGQRVTLRCSPRSGDLSVYWYQQSLDQGLQFLIQYYNGEERAKGNILERFSAQQFPDLHSELNLSSLELGDSALYFCASSVAPGGELFFGEGSRLTVL.

This clonotype turned up a few times. The chain carries TRBV19 and TRBJ2-1; possible D gene TRBD2, 5 bases. Trimming removed 0 bases at V and 0 bases at J, with 6 bases between. The CDR3 spans 15 residues. Germline CDR1 reads LNHDA; CDR2 reads SQIVND (reference sequence). In nucleotides, the CDR3 is TGTGCCAGTAGTATAGAAGACTACTCCTACAATGAGCAGTTCTTC. Amino acid sequence: CASSIEDYSYNEQFF.

This clonotype was counted a few times. The gene calls are TRBV29-1 and TRBJ1-1, with D uncertain. V shed 6 bases and J shed 2 bases, with 10 bases lying between them. The CDR3 is 12 residues long. The germline gives CDR1 SQVTM, CDR2 ANQGSEA. CDR3 sequence: CSVEALNTEAFF. The CDR3 region has the DNA TGCAGCGTCGAGGCCCTAAACACTGAAGCTTTCTTT.